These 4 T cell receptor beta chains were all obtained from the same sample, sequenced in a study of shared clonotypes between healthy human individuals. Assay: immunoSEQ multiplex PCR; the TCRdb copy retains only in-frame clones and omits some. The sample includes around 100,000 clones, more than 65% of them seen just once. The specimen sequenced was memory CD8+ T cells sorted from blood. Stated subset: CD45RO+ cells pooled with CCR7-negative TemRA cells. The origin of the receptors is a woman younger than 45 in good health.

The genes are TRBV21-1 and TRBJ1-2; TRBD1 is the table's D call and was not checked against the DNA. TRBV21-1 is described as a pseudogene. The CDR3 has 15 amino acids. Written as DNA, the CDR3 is TGTGCCAGCAGCGAGAGGGACAGGGGGCGACAGGGCTACACCTTC. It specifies CASSERDRGRQGYTF.

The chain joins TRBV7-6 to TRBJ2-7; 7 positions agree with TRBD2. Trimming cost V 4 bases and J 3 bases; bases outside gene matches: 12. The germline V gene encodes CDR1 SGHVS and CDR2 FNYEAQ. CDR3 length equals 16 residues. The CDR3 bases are TGTGCCAGCAGCTCGCCCGGGCGGGAGATTGTCTACGAGCAGTACTTC. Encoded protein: CASSSPGREIVYEQYF.

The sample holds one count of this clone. CDR3 in amino acids: CASSRGLAGTPSTDTQYF. CDR3 bases: TGCGCCAGCAGCCGAGGACTAGCGGGTACGCCTAGCACAGATACGCAGTATTTT. The rearrangement joins TRBV4-1 to TRBJ2-3; 11 nucleotides align to TRBD2. Germline CDR1 MGHRA, CDR2 YSYEKL. The CDR3 runs to 18 residues. The junction had 9 bases not matched to a gene; V was cut back by 4 bases and J by 0 bases.

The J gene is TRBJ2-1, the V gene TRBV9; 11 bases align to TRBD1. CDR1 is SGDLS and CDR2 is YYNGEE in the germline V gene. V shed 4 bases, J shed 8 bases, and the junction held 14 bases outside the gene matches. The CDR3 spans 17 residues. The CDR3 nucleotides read TGTGCCAGCAGCAGGATCAGGGACAGGGGGACGCACCATGAGCAGTTCTTC. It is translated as CASSRIRDRGTHHEQFF.